Presented here are 5 T cell receptor beta chains from one specimen sequenced in a study of chemoradiotherapy in HPV16-positive cancers. This table comes from immunoSEQ multiplex PCR, and its TCRdb copy is limited to in-frame clones, with some not included. Among 410 or so clones, 82% were seen once, and the ten largest hold about a third. The sequencing used tumor tissue, collected from a patient who underwent chemoradiotherapy. These receptor sequences come from a human donor with HPV-associated anogenital cancer.

This clone is a singleton in its sample. The chain links TRBV7-2 to TRBJ1-2; D is unclear. There are 15 residues in the CDR3. CDR1 and CDR2 from the germline V gene are SGHTA and FQGNSA. V dropped 3 bases and J dropped 0 bases, with 11 bases sitting between them. Here the CDR3 DNA reads TGTGCCAGCAGCTTGGAGCCCGCAGCTAACTATGGCTACACCTTC. The encoded protein is CASSLEPAANYGYTF.

The chain carries TRBV6-1 and TRBJ1-3; 7 bases are a match to TRBD1. Unmatched junction bases numbered 7, after V lost 4 bases and J lost 4 bases. This CDR3 comprises 15 residues. Germline lookup yields CDR1 MNHNS and CDR2 SASEGT. The CDR3: CASSAETGSGNTIYF. The CDR3 bases are TGTGCCAGCAGTGCCGAGACAGGGAGCGGAAACACCATATATTTT.

The chain carries TRBV2 and TRBJ2-7; TRBD2 matches at 11 bases. The CDR3 spans 15 residues. Germline CDR1 SNHLY, CDR2 FYNNEI. The V gene end was trimmed by 3 bases and the J gene end by 6 bases; junction bases not matched to a gene: 7. The CDR3 bases are TGTGCCAGCAGTGACTTGGAGACTAGCGGGACCGAGCAGTACTTC. Translation: CASSDLETSGTEQYF.

In DNA, the CDR3 is TGTGCCAGCAGAATGACAGTAGGCGATGGCTACACCTTC. Translated: CASRMTVGDGYTF. The genes are TRBV7-7 and TRBJ1-2; possible D gene TRBD1, 5 bases. Germline V gene lookup returns CDR1 SSHAT and CDR2 FNYEAQ (reference sequence). The CDR3 loop spans 13 amino acids. V dropped 6 bases and J dropped 6 bases, with 14 bases sitting between them.

The chain combines TRBV29-1 with TRBJ2-3, with 8 nucleotides matching TRBD2. Germline V gives CDR1 SQVTM, CDR2 ANQGSEA. J lost 2 bases, V lost 8 bases, and 12 bases had no gene match. The CDR3 contains 15 residues. This chain's CDR3 is CSPKARGEPTDTQYF. CDR3 DNA sequence: TGCAGCCCAAAAGCGCGGGGGGAGCCCACAGATACGCAGTATTTT.